This is a list of T cell receptor beta chains from one sample in a study of T cells in Graves' hyperthyroidism and ophthalmopathy. TCRdb reprocessed the multiplex PCR reads via MiXCR and lists one record per CDR3 protein. The sample has about 200,000 distinct CDR3 sequences, about a sixth seen once; the top ten hold 44%. The specimen sequenced was blood. The receptor source for this set is a man in his forties or fifties with Graves' hyperthyroidism. Each CDR3 is given with its conserved first and last residue. D genes are given only for firm matches. Size is omitted from some rows. Given values are once, few, many or a class for expanded clones.

clone size,J gene,V gene,D gene,CDR3 DNA,CDR3 protein
many,TRBJ2-3,TRBV3-1,-,TGTGCCAGCAGCCCCCGGACTTTTTCTAGCACAGATACGCAGTATTTT,CASSPRTFSSTDTQYF
many,TRBJ2-4,TRBV3-1,-,TGTGCCAGCAGCCAAGATGTCGATGGAGCCAACATTCAGTACTTC,CASSQDVDGANIQYF
-,TRBJ1-1,TRBV10-1,-,TGCGCCAGCAGGAGGGGGGTTTACATGAACACTGAAGCTTTCTTT,CASRRGVYMNTEAFF
many,TRBJ2-2,TRBV18,-,TGTGCCAGCACGGATGCGGGGACATCGAACACCGGGGAGCTGTTTTTT,CASTDAGTSNTGELFF
many,TRBJ2-2,TRBV2,TRBD2,TGTGCCAGGCGGGGGGGACTGAACACCGGGGAGCTGTTTTTT,CARRGGLNTGELFF
-,TRBJ2-3,TRBV28,TRBD1,TGTGCCAGCATCCTCGGGGGAACAGGGGGCTGGGCAGATACGCAGTATTTT,CASILGGTGGWADTQYF
many,TRBJ1-1,TRBV30,-,TGTGCCTGGTCCCGGGAGGGCCTCGGGTCTGAAGCTTTCTTT,CAWSREGLGSEAFF
many,TRBJ2-2,TRBV28,-,TGTGCCAGCAGCCTACGGGGGACCGGGGAGCTGTTTTTT,CASSLRGTGELFF
many,TRBJ2-5,TRBV12-3/TRBV12-4,-,TGTGCCAGCAGTGCGCCGGGACACTCAGAGACCCAGTACTTC,CASSAPGHSETQYF
-,TRBJ2-3,TRBV5-1,-,TGCGCCAGCAGCGTTCAAGGGCCCCTCACAGATACGCAGTATTTT,CASSVQGPLTDTQYF